These 26 T cell receptor beta chains came from one sample sequenced in a study of blood T cell repertoires in COVID-19. Produced via immunoSEQ multiplex PCR; TCRdb's table is partial and in-frame only. The sample consists of approximately 22,000 clones, around four fifths of them appearing once. The sample taken for sequencing was peripheral blood. The receptor source for this set is a woman in her 70s with COVID-19, enrolled during active disease.

In its sample, this clone is medium-sized. The J gene is TRBJ2-1, the V gene TRBV7-9, with a possible D match to TRBD2 (5 bases). The CDR3 contains 13 residues. Trimming stripped 8 bases from V and 6 bases from J, with 14 bases between. Germline-derived CDR1 and CDR2 are SEHNR and FQNEAQ (reference sequence). The CDR3: CASVPEGSNEQFF. CDR3 nucleotides: TGTGCCAGCGTCCCTGAGGGATCCAATGAGCAGTTCTTC.

The chain has TRBV19 and TRBJ2-1; D gene ambiguous. The germline V gene encodes CDR1 LNHDA and CDR2 SQIVND (reference sequence). The V end lost 3 bases, the J end lost 11 bases, and 11 bases lay between the germline ends. The CDR3 is 12 residues long. Here the CDR3 DNA reads TGTGCCAGTAGTATGACCGCGGAGAAGCAGTTCTTC. It specifies CASSMTAEKQFF.

The rearrangement links TRBV19 to TRBJ1-1; TRBD1 agrees at 9 bases. This CDR3 spans 16 amino acids. CDR1 and CDR2 (germline): LNHDA, SQIVND (reference sequence). V dropped 8 bases and J dropped 5; count of bases not matched to a gene: 15. DNA for the CDR3: TGTGCCAGTGCTTCCCGGCGTGACAGGGGGATAACTGAAGCTTTCTTT. Translating it yields CASASRRDRGITEAFF.

The genes are TRBV6-5 and TRBJ1-4; the match to TRBD1 covers 9 bases. V was clipped by 2 bases and J by 5 bases; unmatched bases: 0. Germline CDR1 is MNHEY and CDR2 is SVGAGI. The CDR3 consists of 14 residues. The CDR3 coding sequence is TGTGCCAGCAGTTACGGGACAGGGAATGAAAAACTGTTTTTT. It translates to CASSYGTGNEKLFF.

This chain uses TRBV6-4 with TRBJ2-2; 9 bases match TRBD1. The CDR3 runs 14 residues. V was clipped by 5 bases and J by 5 bases; unmatched bases: 3. Per germline, CDR1 MRHNA and CDR2 SNTAGT. CDR3 residues: CASSKDRGTGELFF. The CDR3 DNA reads TGTGCCAGCAGTAAGGACAGGGGAACCGGGGAGCTGTTTTTT.

This chain uses TRBV6-2 or TRBV6-3 with TRBJ1-2; 7 nucleotides line up with TRBD1. The germline V gene encodes CDR1 MNHEY and CDR2 SVGEGT. The junction had 11 bases not matched to a gene; V was cut back by 6 bases and J by 4 bases. The CDR3 spans 15 residues. CDR3 loop: CASSPGTVSLYGYTF. CDR3 in DNA: TGTGCCAGCAGCCCCGGGACAGTCTCCCTCTATGGCTACACCTTC.

V usage is TRBV12-5 and J usage is TRBJ1-1, with 7 bases lining up with TRBD1. Germline V lookup: CDR1 LGHNT, CDR2 FRNRAP. V was pared by 5 bases and J by 4 bases, with 10 bases of the junction left unmatched. CDR3 size: 15 residues. The CDR3 is CASGLYRGASTEAFF. The CDR3 DNA reads as TGTGCTAGTGGTCTGTACAGGGGAGCGAGCACTGAAGCTTTCTTT. Combining the CDR3 with reference TRBV12-5 and TRBJ1-1 gives the whole variable domain DARVTQTPRHKVTEMGQEVTMRCQPILGHNTVFWYRQTMMQGLELLAYFRNRAPLDDSGMPKDRFSAEMPDATLATLKIQPSEPRDSAVYFCASGLYRGASTEAFFGQGTRLTVV.

The chain is built from TRBV27 and TRBJ1-1; no reliable D call. Trimming removed 3 bases from V and 1 base from J, with 6 bases in between. CDR3 length: 13 amino acids. Germline values: CDR1 MNHEY, CDR2 SMNVEV (reference sequence). The CDR3 sequence: CASSFGGNTEAFF. In DNA form, the CDR3 reads TGTGCCAGCAGTTTCGGTGGGAACACTGAAGCTTTCTTT.

The chain joins TRBV5-4 to TRBJ2-1; TRBD2 agrees at 14 bases. Germline values: CDR1 SGHNT, CDR2 YYREEE (reference sequence). The CDR3 spans 16 residues. J lost 8 bases, V lost 4 bases, and 8 bases had no gene match. CDR3 in DNA: TGTGCCAGCAGCGGAGTGACTAGCGGGAGGGGCCATGAGCAGTTCTTC. Translating gives CASSGVTSGRGHEQFF. Combining the CDR3 with reference TRBV5-4 and TRBJ2-1 gives the whole variable domain ETGVTQSPTHLIKTRGQQVTLRCSSQSGHNTVSWYQQALGQGPQFIFQYYREEENGRGNFPPRFSGLQFPNYSSELNVNALELDDSALYLCASSGVTSGRGHEQFFGPGTRLTVL.

The rearrangement links TRBV7-8 to TRBJ2-7; D unresolved. Germline V CDR1 and CDR2: SGHVS, FQNEAQ. Trimming pared 2 bases from V and 3 bases from J, leaving 2 bases between. This CDR3 has 11 residues. The CDR3 DNA reads as TGTGCCAGCAGCTTACACTACGAGCAGTACTTC. It encodes CASSLHYEQYF.

This clone was picked up one time. The chain joins TRBV5-1 to TRBJ2-5; D is perhaps TRBD2 (6 bases). The CDR3 covers 14 residues. Germline loops: CDR1 SGHRS, CDR2 YFSETQ. V was trimmed by 6 bases and J by 4 bases, leaving 16 bases between them. Here the CDR3 reads CASTDLEGSETQYF. The CDR3 DNA sequence: TGCGCCAGCACCGACCTGGAGGGGTCAGAGACCCAGTACTTC.

The chain carries TRBV7-2 and TRBJ2-5; 7 nucleotides agree with TRBD1. The germline CDR1 and CDR2 sequences are SGHTA and FQGNSA. The CDR3 extends over 15 amino acids. Trimming took 3 bases from V and 2 from J; bases not matched to a gene: 6. The CDR3 loop is CASSLRGREQETQYF. In nucleotides, the CDR3 is TGTGCCAGCAGCTTGAGGGGGCGCGAGCAAGAGACCCAGTACTTC.

This sequence joins TRBV10-2 and TRBJ1-5, with TRBD1 matching 7 bases. The germline CDR1 and CDR2 sequences are WSHSY and SAAADI. J gave up 7 bases and V 8 bases, and 5 bases lay outside the gene matches. CDR3 length equals 12 residues. The CDR3 sequence is CASWAGGQPQHF. Here the CDR3 DNA reads TGCGCCAGCTGGGCAGGGGGACAGCCCCAGCATTTT.

The chain employs TRBV7-2 and TRBJ2-1, with 13 positions matching TRBD2. Germline values: CDR1 SGHTA, CDR2 FQGNSA. V dropped 8 bases and J dropped 3; count of bases not matched to a gene: 7. CDR3 length: 16 amino acids. The CDR3 nucleotides read TGTGCCAGCCGTAGGGGACTAGCGGGGTTCTACAATGAGCAGTTCTTC. It translates to CASRRGLAGFYNEQFF. Together with reference TRBV7-2 and TRBJ2-1, the CDR3 gives the full variable domain: GAGVSQSPSNKVTEKGKDVELRCDPISGHTALYWYRQSLGQGLEFLIYFQGNSAPDKSGLPSDRFSAERTGGSVSTLTIQRTQQEDSAVYLCASRRGLAGFYNEQFFGPGTRLTVL.

The chain recombines TRBV6-6 with TRBJ1-3; D uncertain. CDR1 is MNHNY and CDR2 is SVGAGI in the germline V gene (reference sequence). This CDR3 region has 13 residues. V shed 6 bases and J shed 0 bases, with 6 bases lying between them. For the CDR3, the DNA is TGTGCCAGCAGGGCGGGCTCTGGAAACACCATATATTTT. Translation: CASRAGSGNTIYF.

The rearrangement uses TRBV6-2 or TRBV6-3 and TRBJ1-1, with D perhaps TRBD1 (5 bases). This CDR3 comprises 17 residues. The germline V and J ends were trimmed by 2 bases and 4 bases, with 20 bases remaining between them. Germline V gene data show CDR1 as MNHEY and CDR2 as SVGEGT. The CDR3 coding sequence is TGTGCCAGCAGTTACACGCGGCGTGGGGCCTTCGTCACTGAAGCTTTCTTT. The encoded protein is CASSYTRRGAFVTEAFF.

The J gene is TRBJ1-4, the V gene TRBV5-1; D is possibly TRBD1 (6 bases). The ends were cut back, 4 bases at V and 0 bases at J, with 10 bases in the middle. Germline V gene lookup returns CDR1 SGHRS and CDR2 YFSETQ. The CDR3 length is 15 residues. CDR3 in amino acids: CASSTGPSTNEKLFF. For the CDR3, the DNA is TGCGCCAGCAGCACAGGGCCCTCAACTAATGAAAAACTGTTTTTT.

The chain carries TRBV5-6 and TRBJ1-2; 8 bases map to TRBD1. From germline, CDR1 is SGHDT and CDR2 YYEEEE. The J segment lost 2 bases and the V segment lost 4 bases, leaving 7 bases of the junction unmatched. The CDR3 length is 15 residues. CDR3 bases: TGTGCCAGCAGCGCTGGACAGGGATCGAACTATGGCTACACCTTC. Protein: CASSAGQGSNYGYTF.

The V and J genes are TRBV2 and TRBJ1-2; 8 bases map to TRBD1. The CDR3 totals 14 residues. J lost 3 bases, V lost 4 bases, and 4 bases had no gene match. Germline CDR1 is SNHLY and CDR2 is FYNNEI. In DNA form, the CDR3 reads TGTGCCAGCAGTGGAGGACAGGGTTACTATGGCTACACCTTC. Its translation is CASSGGQGYYGYTF. The full variable domain, in which reference TRBV2 and TRBJ1-2 provide the parts outside the CDR3, is EPEVTQTPSHQVTQMGQEVILRCVPISNHLYFYWYRQILGQKVEFLVSFYNNEISEKSEIFDDQFSVERPDGSNFTLKIRSTKLEDSAMYFCASSGGQGYYGYTFGSGTRLTVV.

CDR3 in amino acids: CASSVLTPVATNEKLFF. CDR3 nucleotides: TGTGCCAGTAGTGTTCTTACGCCGGTAGCAACTAATGAAAAACTGTTTTTT. The V and J genes are TRBV19 and TRBJ1-4; D not resolved. CDR3 length equals 17 residues. The germline V and J ends were trimmed by 5 bases and 0 bases, with 16 bases remaining between them. CDR1 LNHDA and CDR2 SQIVND come from the germline V gene (reference sequence).

This clone was observed a handful of times. CDR3 nucleotides: TGTGCCAGCAGCTTAGCGTTGGGGGGAGGACAGCCCCAGCATTTT. As protein: CASSLALGGGQPQHF. This chain links TRBV7-2 with TRBJ1-5; tentatively, D is TRBD1 (5 bases). V lost 0 bases to trimming and J lost 7 bases, with 13 bases between them. The CDR3 is 15 residues long. Germline CDR1 SGHTA, CDR2 FQGNSA.

The chain recombines TRBV18 with TRBJ1-4; no clear D gene. Trimming stripped 2 bases from V and 6 bases from J, with 7 bases between. The CDR3 is made up of 13 amino acids. Germline lookup yields CDR1 KGHSH and CDR2 LQKENI. CDR3 DNA: TGTGCCAGCTCACCAAAGGCGGATGAAAAACTGTTTTTT. As protein: CASSPKADEKLFF.

V gene TRBV3-1 (or the pseudogene TRBV3-2) combines with J gene TRBJ2-1, with 9 bases matching TRBD1. The CDR3 is 15 residues long. Trimming at V came to 6 bases and at J to 8 bases, leaving 11 bases not matched to a gene. CDR1 and CDR2 from the germline V gene are LGHDT and YNNKEL (reference sequence). CDR3 sequence: CASSPQGASDYEQFF. The CDR3 DNA follows: TGTGCCAGCAGTCCACAGGGGGCGAGTGACTATGAGCAGTTCTTC.

The V gene is TRBV27, the J gene TRBJ1-2, with 7 bases matching TRBD1. Germline lookup yields CDR1 MNHEY and CDR2 SMNVEV (reference sequence). The V gene end was trimmed by 6 bases and the J gene end by 8 bases; junction bases not matched to a gene: 6. The CDR3 loop spans 12 amino acids. The CDR3 sequence is CASRVLGGGYTF. The CDR3 DNA reads as TGTGCCAGCAGAGTCTTAGGGGGCGGCTACACCTTC.

This clone was seen only once. This chain uses TRBV19 with TRBJ1-4, with D possibly TRBD1 on 6 matching bases. CDR1 and CDR2 from the germline V gene are LNHDA and SQIVND (reference sequence). V shed 4 bases and J shed 0 bases, with 12 bases lying between them. The CDR3 sequence is 16 residues long. The DNA of the CDR3 is TGTGCCAGTAGTACAAACAGGGTTACAACTAATGAAAAACTGTTTTTT. As protein: CASSTNRVTTNEKLFF. Filled out from reference TRBV19 and TRBJ1-4, the complete variable domain reads DGGITQSPKYLFRKEGQNVTLSCEQNLNHDAMYWYRQDPGQGLRLIYYSQIVNDFQKGDIAEGYSVSREKKESFPLTVTSAQKNPTAFYLCASSTNRVTTNEKLFFGSGTQLSVL.

The chain joins TRBV4-2 to TRBJ2-2; 14 bases align to TRBD2. Germline CDR1 and CDR2: LGHNA and YNFKEQ. This CDR3 is built from 16 residues. The V gene end was trimmed by 4 bases and the J gene end by 5 bases; junction bases not matched to a gene: 3. CDR3 nucleotide sequence: TGTGCCAGCAGCCTACGGACTAGCGGGGGGACCGGGGAGCTGTTTTTT. This gives the protein CASSLRTSGGTGELFF.